This T cell receptor beta chain was documented in a study of T cells in Graves' hyperthyroidism and ophthalmopathy (dated by TCRdb to between 2019 and 2020). Describing the broader study: Peripheral blood was collected at initial diagnosis, before any treatment. To identify TCR V-J signatures that set the groups apart, the researchers used a discovery cohort of 90 to 100 patients, made up of 40 to 45 with Graves' ophthalmopathy and some 56 with stable Graves' hyperthyroidism. An independent validation cohort of under 20 hyperthyroidism patients and 17 patients who later progressed to ophthalmopathy tested prospective prediction of ophthalmopathy. The 90 to 100 discovery patients were randomly divided into training and test sets at a 7:3 ratio. The study also compared thyroid tissue and blood T-cell repertoires from over 5 Graves' hyperthyroidism patients. Once sampling was done, hyperthyroidism patients were given methimazole at a starting dose of 30 mg daily, whereas ophthalmopathy patients were given high-dose intravenous methylprednisolone. The paper reports TCR Vbeta CDR3 sequencing of 130 to 150 peripheral blood samples: approximately 41 ophthalmopathy, fewer than 80 hyperthyroidism and around 17 progressor patients. Overall study results and their limits: Most expanded thyroid clonotypes (frequency above 0.001) were also found in blood, which suggests that blood repertoires may mirror thyroid immune responses. A 13 V-J signature model separated ophthalmopathy from stable hyperthyroidism, with 87.88% sensitivity and about 81% specificity in cross-validation and 80%/75% in testing. During validation, the model predicted progression to ophthalmopathy a median of roughly 7.1 months ahead of onset, with just under 71% sensitivity and roughly 75% specificity. Sample size was not statistically predetermined, and blinding of investigators to group allocation was not performed.

TCR beta CDR3 regions were amplified from RNA transcripts. The TCR CDR3 was subjected to a first round of RT-PCR using the HTBI primer set and the Qiagen OneStep RT-PCR kit. The libraries were constructed in a second round of multiplex PCR and then size-selected and purified. Paired-end sequencing of the libraries was performed with 100 bp reads on an Illumina HiSeq2000. Per the original workflow: Raw data were processed with SOAPnuke, discarding reads with adapters, uncalled bases, mean Phred below 15, or no exact constant-primer or identifier match. COPE v1.2.5 was used to merge the high-quality paired reads, and each unique nucleotide sequence was defined as a clonotype. MiTCR v1.1 was used to align clonotypes to the IMGT TRBV, TRBD and TRBJ reference segments. The analysis included only V-J combinations with a frequency above 0.0001, which together covered about 99% of the repertoires. A TCS score was defined as the ratio of F50 (clonal expansion) to E x V (chaos), with BLOSUM62-based TCRdist applied between CDR3 peptides within each V-J. Welch's t-statistics and random forest reduced 500 to 650 V-J features to around 14, which were used in a naive Bayes classifier (R e1071). The raw public reads went through TCRdb reprocessing: fastp at Q25, MiXCR clone calling, in-frame beta chains kept. Rows are combined by CDR3 protein, so each entry shows the most common genes and DNA. For this entry, the V and J calls and clone size follow TCRdb and not the study's own pipeline. A total of about 180,000 distinct CDR3 sequences appear in this sample, more than 15% of them only once. Around 27% of the sample is held by the ten biggest clonotypes.

This clonotype was seen a few times. What antigen it recognizes has not been identified. No per-base quality is available; no much larger clone lies one base away. Graves' hyperthyroidism was defined as stable when no progression to ophthalmopathy occurred over 18 months of follow-up. Hyperthyroidism patients were newly diagnosed, had a disease duration of under 2 months, and were aged 18 to 65 years. Exclusion was applied to patients with uncontrolled infections, other autoimmune diseases, pregnancy or lactation. Diagnoses relied on clinical symptoms, serum thyroxine and TRAb, thyroid ultrasound and orbital computed tomography. Ficoll-Paque density gradient centrifugation was used to isolate PBMCs from 8.5 to 10 ml of fresh peripheral blood. Total RNA was extracted with Trizol reagent, and quality was checked on an Agilent 2100 Bioanalyzer. V and J are truncated by 6 bases and 0 bases respectively, leaving an intervening sequence of 18 bases. CDR1 and CDR2 (SEHNR, FQNEAQ) derive from the germline V gene (reference sequence). Its CDR3 holds 17 amino acids, cysteine through phenylalanine. Only the CDR3 region is kept as DNA, spanning 51 bases read in frame from base 1.

This sequence uses TRBV7-9 and TRBJ1-3, with the D gene too uncertain to name. This TCR was recovered from a woman in her forties or fifties with Graves' hyperthyroidism. The sequenced sample was blood. The nucleotides read TGTGCCAGCAGACCCAATTTACGAAGTCCCTCTGGAAACACCATATATTTT. It translates to CASRPNLRSPSGNTIYF.